This passage covers 27 T cell receptor beta chains from one sample sequenced in a study of blood T cells in healthy people across ages. It was with a sample-barcoded 5' primer and a J-beta primer mix that a second PCR of roughly 6 to 12 cycles was run. TCRdb re-analysed the 5' RACE reads in MiXCR, keeping a single row per CDR3 protein. The sample has around 650,000 distinct CDR3 sequences; roughly 32% are singletons. The sample taken for sequencing was blood. The origin of the receptors is a woman of 80 years or more in good health.

This clonotype has a count of ten or more. The V call is TRBV3-1, the J call TRBJ2-7, with 9 bases fitting TRBD1. In germline, CDR1 is LGHDT, CDR2 YNNKEL (reference sequence). The CDR3 contains 15 residues. Trimming cost V 4 bases and J 6 bases; bases outside gene matches: 10. In DNA, the CDR3 is TGTGCCAGCAGCCGCGAACCGGGACAGGGTTTCGAGCAGTACTTC. Translation: CASSREPGQGFEQYF.

For this clonotype: The junction departs from germline at one end; a sequencing error may be responsible. The V and J genes are TRBV12-3 or TRBV12-4 and TRBJ2-3; D is perhaps TRBD2 (7 bases). The CDR3 contains 16 residues. This CDR3 reads CASNPRTETSADMQYF. The CDR3 nucleotides read TGTGCCAGCAATCCCCGGACAGAAACTAGCGCAGATATGCAGTATTTT.

The chain employs TRBV20-1 and TRBJ2-1, with D perhaps matching TRBD1 or TRBD2 (5 bases each). V lost 2 bases and J 9 bases, leaving 11 bases between the germline ends. Germline lookup yields CDR1 DFQATT and CDR2 SNEGSKA (reference sequence). The CDR3 consists of 12 residues. The CDR3 bases are TGCAGTGCTAGACTAGATGGGGGTGAGCAGTTCTTC. Translation gives CSARLDGGEQFF.

The chain is built from TRBV10-3 and TRBJ1-5; TRBD1 is a possible D gene (6 bases). V lost 5 bases, J lost 4 bases, and 12 bases lay in between. Germline V CDR1 and CDR2: ENHRY, SYGVKD. The CDR3 spans 14 residues. Here the CDR3 DNA reads TGTGCCATCAGTCAGGGGACTGGAAATCAGCCCCAGCATTTT. It is translated as CAISQGTGNQPQHF.

Ten or more counts support this clonotype. V is TRBV6-1 and J is TRBJ1-5; perhaps TRBD1 as D (5 bases). V lost 4 bases to trimming and J lost 7 bases, with 23 bases between them. The length of the CDR3 is 17 residues. Germline values: CDR1 MNHNS, CDR2 SASEGT. CDR3 nucleotide sequence: TGTGCCAGCAGTGGCAGGGACGGGGGGGTAATGCGACAGCCCCAGCATTTT. Amino acid sequence: CASSGRDGGVMRQPQHF.

A word on this clonotype: A much more abundant neighbour one base away suggests this may be a read error. The J gene is TRBJ2-5, the V gene TRBV4-3; a weak D match, TRBD1 (5 bases). The J call may be incorrect, as the DNA end agrees better with TRBJ2-7. The CDR3 runs to 17 residues. The germline CDR1 and CDR2 sequences are LGHNA and YSLEER. The CDR3 DNA follows: TGCGCCAGCAGCCAAGATCTACAGAGGACAAGGTCCTACGAGCAGTACTTC. Translation: CASSQDLQRTRSYEQYF.

There are many counts of this clonotype. A much larger clone differs by one base, so this may be a read error. The rearrangement links TRBV7-2 to TRBJ2-7, with D perhaps matching TRBD1 (5 bases). The V end lost 5 bases, the J end lost 5 bases, and 16 bases lay between the germline ends. The CDR3 runs to 14 residues. The germline gives CDR1 SGHTA, CDR2 FQGNSA. CDR3 region: CASSVQGSRDEQYF. Here the CDR3 DNA reads TGTGCCAGCAGCGTCCAAGGAAGCAGGGACGAGCAGTACTTC.

The V call is TRBV5-1, the J call TRBJ2-3, with D possibly called TRBD1 or TRBD2 (6 bases each). Germline CDR1 and CDR2: SGHRS and YFSETQ. Trimming removed 6 bases from V and 6 bases from J, with 17 bases in between. The CDR3 is 14 amino acids. The CDR3 region is CASTTGGPTDTQYF. CDR3 coding DNA: TGCGCCAGCACTACTGGGGGGCCCACGGATACGCAGTATTTT.

This clonotype has a handful of counts. The chain carries TRBV6-4 and TRBJ1-1; D may be TRBD1 (5 bases). The CDR3 sequence is 15 residues long. The V gene lost 6 bases and the J gene lost 9 bases, with 23 bases spanning the gap. The germline gives CDR1 MRHNA, CDR2 SNTAGT. The CDR3 region is CASSGTGHPGSKAFF. The CDR3 DNA reads as TGTGCCAGCAGCGGGACTGGACACCCTGGGAGTAAAGCTTTCTTT.

The J gene is TRBJ2-3, the V gene TRBV5-1; D is perhaps TRBD2 (7 bases). V lost 2 bases, J lost 0 bases, and 10 bases lay in between. CDR1 and CDR2 from the germline V gene are SGHRS and YFSETQ. CDR3 length equals 15 residues. The CDR3 here is CASSFGGASTDTQYF. For the CDR3, the DNA is TGCGCCAGCAGCTTTGGGGGGGCAAGCACAGATACGCAGTATTTT.

This clonotype was recorded many times. The gene calls are TRBV15 and TRBJ2-5; 8 nucleotides align to TRBD2. Per the germline V gene, CDR1 is LNHNV and CDR2 is YYDKDF (reference sequence). Unmatched junction bases numbered 9, after V lost 4 bases and J lost 5 bases. The CDR3 loop spans 15 amino acids. CDR3 in DNA: TGTGCCACCAGCACTGGCGGGGGGAGGGTGGAGACCCAGTACTTC. This sequence encodes CATSTGGGRVETQYF.

The chain uses TRBV19 and TRBJ2-5; 7 bases fit TRBD2. From germline, CDR1 is LNHDA and CDR2 SQIVND (reference sequence). The CDR3 sequence is 15 residues long. The V segment lost 6 bases and the J segment 2 bases; nucleotides outside the gene matches: 9. CDR3 DNA: TGTGCCAGTAGCGGGGGGACGACAATACAAGAGACCCAGTACTTC. Translated, it gives CASSGGTTIQETQYF. The full variable domain, rest sourced from reference TRBV19 and TRBJ2-5, is DGGITQSPKYLFRKEGQNVTLSCEQNLNHDAMYWYRQDPGQGLRLIYYSQIVNDFQKGDIAEGYSVSREKKESFPLTVTSAQKNPTAFYLCASSGGTTIQETQYFGPGTRLLVL.

Remarks on this clonotype: A much larger clone differs by one base, so this may be a read error. This sequence joins TRBV20-1 and TRBJ2-1; 7 nucleotides align to TRBD2. The ends lost 6 bases at V and 5 bases at J; junction bases unmatched: 10. Germline loops: CDR1 DFQATT, CDR2 SNEGSKA (reference sequence). This CDR3 is built from 14 residues. DNA of the CDR3: TGCAGTGCCTCCTGGGGTCGGGGGGACAATGAGCAGTTCTTC. Its protein is CSASWGRGDNEQFF.

Worth noting for this clonotype: One base away lies a much larger clone, so this may be a sequencing read error. The CDR3 spells CASSVPGQDTQYF. The CDR3 nucleotides are TGTGCCAGCAGTGTACCCGGACAGGATACGCAGTATTTT. The gene calls are TRBV6-1 and TRBJ2-3, with a tentative D call TRBD1 (6 bases). CDR3 length equals 13 residues. Germline V CDR1 and CDR2: MNHNS, SASEGT. The V gene lost 4 bases and the J gene lost 6 bases, with 11 bases spanning the gap.

Many counts were recorded for this clonotype. The V and J genes are TRBV15 and TRBJ2-1, with TRBD2 identical over 11 bases. From germline, CDR1 is LNHNV and CDR2 YYDKDF (reference sequence). V lost 6 bases and J lost 4; bases outside the gene matches: 8. The CDR3 is made up of 16 amino acids. CDR3: CATSDTGTSGYNEQFF. The CDR3, as DNA: TGTGCCACCAGTGACACCGGGACTAGCGGTTACAATGAGCAGTTCTTC. Full variable domain (outside the CDR3, taken from reference TRBV15 and TRBJ2-1): DAMVIQNPRYQVTQFGKPVTLSCSQTLNHNVMYWYQQKSSQAPKLLFHYYDKDFNNEADTPDNFQSRRPNTSFCFLDIRSPGLGDTAMYLCATSDTGTSGYNEQFFGPGTRLTVL.

This chain joins TRBV20-1 and TRBJ2-1; TRBD2 agrees at 8 bases. The CDR3 is 15 residues long. CDR1 is DFQATT and CDR2 is SNEGSKA in the germline V gene (reference sequence). The CDR3 nucleotides are TGCAGCGTGGGGAGAGCGGGAGTCCGGCCAATTGAGCAGTTCTTC. Protein sequence: CSVGRAGVRPIEQFF.

Regarding this clonotype: A much more abundant neighbour one base away suggests this may be a read error. The chain couples TRBV20-1 to TRBJ1-2; D is possibly TRBD1 (6 bases). Germline values: CDR1 DFQATT, CDR2 SNEGSKA (reference sequence). The CDR3 sequence is 14 residues long. Trimming took off 0 bases at V and 6 bases at J, with 14 bases between the two ends. The CDR3 here is CSARDLFGGHGYTF. In DNA form, the CDR3 reads TGCAGTGCTAGAGACTTATTCGGGGGGCATGGCTACACCTTC.

This clonotype was recorded many times. The chain employs TRBV7-3 and TRBJ2-7; possibly TRBD1 or TRBD2 for D (5 bases each). V was clipped by 5 bases and J by 1 base, with 12 bases between them. This CDR3 is built from 14 residues. Looked up from germline, CDR1 is SGHTA and CDR2 is FQGTGA. DNA of the CDR3: TGTGCCAGCAGCGAGGGGTCGGTTTCCTACGAGCAGTACTTC. Its translation: CASSEGSVSYEQYF.

This clonotype has more than one count but fewer than ten. This sequence joins TRBV20-1 and TRBJ1-5, with a tentative D call TRBD1 (5 bases). With 0 bases removed from V and 6 bases from J, the gap between germline ends came to 15 bases. Germline CDR1 reads DFQATT; CDR2 reads SNEGSKA (reference sequence). The CDR3 sequence is 15 residues long. DNA for the CDR3: TGCAGTGCTAGAGATGAGATGGGGCGCGGTCAGCCCCAGCATTTT. Translation gives CSARDEMGRGQPQHF.

This clonotype appeared a few times. This chain connects TRBV6-5 to TRBJ1-1; no firm D call. The ends were cut back, 6 bases at V and 0 bases at J, with 11 bases in the middle. From germline, CDR1 is MNHEY and CDR2 SVGAGI. The CDR3 covers 14 residues. The CDR3 spells CASSPIPMNTEAFF. CDR3 coding DNA: TGTGCCAGCAGCCCGATCCCAATGAACACTGAAGCTTTCTTT.

About this clonotype: Just one base apart from a much larger clone, this may be a read error. The genes are TRBV5-1 and TRBJ1-6, with no clear D. The CDR3 runs to 14 residues. Germline V gene sequence: CDR1 SGHRS, CDR2 YFSETQ. The CDR3 protein is CASKDGLLNSPPHF. Here the CDR3 DNA reads TGCGCCAGCAAGGACGGATTACTTAATTCACCCCCCCACTTT.

The chain links TRBV3-1 to TRBJ2-1, with TRBD2 identical over 12 bases. Germline CDR1 reads LGHDT; CDR2 reads YNNKEL (reference sequence). V lost 6 bases, J lost 10 bases, and 16 bases stayed unmatched. The CDR3 spans 17 residues. The CDR3 DNA reads as TGTGCCAGCAGTTACTCCGGTTGGCTAGCGGGGGGGAGCGAGCAGTTCTTC. It yields the protein CASSYSGWLAGGSEQFF.

This clonotype was counted many times. The genes are TRBV20-1 and TRBJ2-1; D is ambiguous. The CDR3 covers 13 residues. Deletions cut 3 bases from V and 7 bases from J, with 13 bases between. Germline lookup yields CDR1 DFQATT and CDR2 SNEGSKA (reference sequence). CDR3 loop: CSARHPRRNEQFF. As DNA, the CDR3 is TGCAGTGCTAGGCATCCCCGTCGGAATGAGCAGTTCTTC.

Comment on this clonotype: A clone one base away is much larger, so this may be a read error. J is TRBJ2-5 and V is TRBV6-5; D gene uncertain. The ends were cut back, 6 bases at V and 11 bases at J, with 13 bases in the middle. Germline-derived CDR1 and CDR2 are MNHEY and SVGAGI. This CDR3 comprises 11 residues. CDR3 nucleotide sequence: TGTGCCAGCAGCGGTAAGAATGAGCAGTACTTC. Translated, it gives CASSGKNEQYF.

A remark on this clonotype: Since a much larger clone is just one base distant, this may be a read error. The genes are TRBV6-1 and TRBJ1-5; D gene unclear. V lost 6 bases, J lost 4 bases, and 13 bases lay in between. The germline CDR1 and CDR2 sequences are MNHNS and SASEGT. The CDR3 totals 14 residues. The CDR3 here is CASRETWKNQPQHF. The CDR3 nucleotides are TGTGCCAGCAGGGAAACCTGGAAGAATCAGCCCCAGCATTTT.

In its sample, this clonotype was seen a few times. CDR3 in amino acids: CASSQGTRDSPYEQYF. CDR3 nucleotide sequence: TGTGCCAGCAGCCAAGGGACCAGGGACAGCCCCTACGAGCAGTACTTC. The chain couples TRBV4-2 to TRBJ2-7, with 7 bases aligning to TRBD1. CDR1 is LGHNA and CDR2 is YNFKEQ in the germline V gene. With 1 base clipped from V and 2 bases from J, the junction kept 8 bases outside the gene matches. The CDR3 totals 16 residues.

CDR3: CASSQVGSAERVYEQYF. The CDR3 coding sequence is TGTGCCAGCAGCCAAGTTGGTAGCGCCGAAAGGGTTTACGAGCAGTACTTC. The chain uses TRBV4-2 and TRBJ2-5, with D perhaps matching TRBD2 (5 bases). The J call is doubtful: the DNA matches TRBJ2-7 better. Germline V CDR1 and CDR2: LGHNA, YNFKEQ. CDR3 length equals 17 residues.